The rows below give T cell receptor beta chains drawn from one sample of a study. Sequenced by immunoSEQ multiplex PCR; TCRdb stores in-frame clones only, minus some. The sample has some 48,000 clones, 90% to 95% seen once. The sequenced material came from PBMCs. The receptors derive from a man aged 35 to 55 with rheumatoid arthritis. Each CDR3 is given with its conserved first and last residue. A D gene is named only where the DNA matches it firmly. Size tells how often a clone was seen (once, few, many) or the class of an expanded clone, and some rows leave it out.

TRBV30,-,-,TRBJ1-5,CAWSRDTGGYQPQHF,TGTGCCTGGAGCCGAGACACCGGGGGATATCAGCCCCAGCATTTT
TRBV5-1,-,TRBD1,TRBJ2-7,CASSFRQGAEYEQYF,TGCGCCAGCAGCTTCCGACAGGGGGCGGAGTACGAGCAGTACTTC
TRBV7-2,-,TRBD2,TRBJ2-3,CASSLALAPLADTQYF,TGTGCCAGCAGCTTAGCACTAGCGCCTCTAGCAGATACGCAGTATTTT
TRBV9,-,TRBD1,TRBJ1-2,CASSAGGREGYTF,TGTGCCAGCAGCGCAGGGGGAAGAGAAGGCTACACCTTC
TRBV6-5,medium-sized,TRBD1,TRBJ1-5,CASRPGQGGDQPQHF,TGTGCCAGCAGACCGGGACAGGGAGGCGATCAGCCCCAGCATTTT
TRBV11-2,once,-,TRBJ2-7,CASSLGSGGSYEQYF,TGTGCCAGCAGCTTAGGGTCAGGGGGGTCCTACGAGCAGTACTTC
TRBV19,-,TRBD1,TRBJ1-4,CASSYYPGTGVVNEKLFF,TGTGCCAGTAGTTACTACCCCGGGACAGGGGTTGTTAATGAAAAACTGTTTTTT
TRBV27,-,-,TRBJ2-1,CASSTARVSGSYNEQFF,TGTGCCAGCAGCACGGCCAGAGTTTCTGGCTCCTACAATGAGCAGTTCTTC
TRBV4-2,-,TRBD2,TRBJ2-7,CASSQTGGYEQYF,TGTGCCAGCAGCCAGACGGGAGGCTACGAGCAGTACTTC
TRBV28,-,-,TRBJ2-3,CASSLTQGTDTQYF,TGTGCCAGCAGTTTAACCCAGGGCACAGATACGCAGTATTTT
TRBV12-3/TRBV12-4,-,-,TRBJ1-5,CASSLNQPQHF,TGTGCCAGCAGCCTCAATCAGCCCCAGCATTTT
TRBV28,-,-,TRBJ2-5,CASSLRASYQETQYF,TGTGCCAGCAGCCTACGGGCTTCCTACCAAGAGACCCAGTACTTC
TRBV6-2/TRBV6-3,-,-,TRBJ1-5,CASSYSTAEGNQPQHF,TGTGCCAGCAGTTACTCGACAGCTGAGGGCAATCAGCCCCAGCATTTT
TRBV18,-,TRBD2,TRBJ2-1,CASSPQRGGNEQFF,TGTGCCAGCTCACCCCAGCGGGGGGGGAATGAGCAGTTCTTC
TRBV27,-,-,TRBJ1-4,CASSLSRGNEKLFF,TGTGCCAGCAGTTTAAGCAGGGGAAATGAAAAACTGTTTTTT
TRBV28,-,-,TRBJ2-2,CASSLGRAAGELFF,TGTGCCAGCAGTTTAGGCAGGGCGGCCGGGGAGCTGTTTTTT
TRBV10-1,-,-,TRBJ2-2,CASRQGNTGELFF,TGCGCCAGCAGACAGGGTAACACCGGGGAGCTGTTTTTT
TRBV27,-,TRBD2,TRBJ2-3,CASSNPVRGGFTDTQYF,TGTGCCAGCAGCAACCCCGTCCGGGGGGGATTCACAGATACGCAGTATTTT
TRBV28,-,-,TRBJ2-7,CASSHLGRDDSYEQYF,TGTGCCAGCAGTCATCTCGGCCGGGACGACTCCTACGAGCAGTACTTC
TRBV3-1/TRBV3-2,-,-,TRBJ2-1,CASSQGRGVKYNEQFF,TGTGCCAGCAGTCAGGGGAGGGGGGTGAAATACAATGAGCAGTTCTTC
TRBV20-1,-,TRBD1,TRBJ2-3,CSAPKGDRQYF,TGCAGTGCTCCGAAAGGGGACAGGCAGTATTTT
TRBV28,-,TRBD2,TRBJ2-3,CATRTSGRFTDTQYF,TGTGCCACACGGACTAGCGGGAGGTTCACAGATACGCAGTATTTT
TRBV2,-,TRBD1,TRBJ1-6,CASRDRGKSPLHF,TGTGCCAGCAGGGACAGGGGAAAATCACCCCTCCACTTT
TRBV16,-,-,TRBJ2-3,CASSQSIDTQYF,TGTGCCAGCAGCCAATCGATAGATACGCAGTATTTT
TRBV24-1,-,-,TRBJ2-2,CATSDNDRRLFAGELFF,TGTGCCACCAGTGATAATGACAGAAGGCTATTCGCCGGGGAGCTGTTTTTT
TRBV11-2,-,-,TRBJ1-6,CASSPPGQYSPLHF,TGTGCCAGCAGCCCCCCTGGTCAGTATTCACCCCTCCACTTT
TRBV6-5,-,-,TRBJ2-7,CASSYRGRGYF,TGTGCCAGCAGTTACAGGGGCCGGGGGTACTTC
TRBV28,-,TRBD1,TRBJ2-1,CASIGWAGTGDWNEQFF,TGTGCCAGCATCGGCTGGGCCGGGACAGGGGATTGGAATGAGCAGTTCTTC
TRBV7-3,-,TRBD2,TRBJ2-2,CASSSRLASGTGELFF,TGTGCCAGCAGCTCCCGACTAGCGAGTGGAACCGGGGAGCTGTTTTTT
TRBV7-9,-,-,TRBJ2-7,CASSLGTFSYEQYF,TGTGCCAGCAGCTTAGGCACATTCTCCTACGAGCAGTACTTC
TRBV12-5,few,-,TRBJ1-5,CASGLGGWNQPQHF,TGTGCTAGTGGTTTGGGGGGGTGGAATCAGCCCCAGCATTTT
TRBV3-1/TRBV3-2,once,TRBD2,TRBJ2-7,CASSPVAGGGAYEQYF,TGTGCCAGCAGCCCGGTAGCGGGAGGGGGGGCCTACGAGCAGTACTTC
TRBV15,-,TRBD1,TRBJ1-6,CATSRDRNRGIGSPLHF,TGTGCCACCAGCAGAGATAGGAACAGGGGGATCGGTTCACCCCTCCACTTT
TRBV19,-,-,TRBJ1-4,CASSIGEKLFF,TGTGCCAGTAGTATCGGGGAAAAACTGTTTTTT
TRBV5-4,-,TRBD2,TRBJ2-3,CASSLGLAGGTDTQYF,TGTGCCAGCAGCTTGGGACTAGCGGGGGGCACAGATACGCAGTATTTT
TRBV27,-,TRBD1,TRBJ1-2,CASRGGQEIYGYTF,TGTGCCAGCAGGGGCGGACAGGAAATCTATGGCTACACCTTC
TRBV3-1/TRBV3-2,-,TRBD1,TRBJ2-6,CASSHRTGAGANVLTF,TGTGCCAGCAGCCATCGGACAGGGGCTGGGGCCAACGTCCTGACTTTC
TRBV18,-,TRBD1,TRBJ1-5,CASSLGDRGNQPQHF,TGTGCCAGCTCACTTGGGGACAGAGGCAATCAGCCCCAGCATTTT
TRBV4-1,-,-,TRBJ2-5,CASSQGGVQETQYF,TGCGCCAGCAGCCAAGGGGGGGTCCAAGAGACCCAGTACTTC
TRBV10-3,-,TRBD1,TRBJ2-2,CAISLDRENTGELFF,TGTGCCATCAGCCTGGACAGGGAGAACACCGGGGAGCTGTTTTTT
TRBV27,-,-,TRBJ2-2,CASSLTPLATGELFF,TGTGCCAGCAGTTTAACCCCACTTGCGACCGGGGAGCTGTTTTTT
TRBV11-2,-,-,TRBJ2-5,CASSLVAGETQYF,TGTGCCAGCAGCTTAGTCGCCGGAGAGACCCAGTACTTC
TRBV6-5,-,-,TRBJ1-4,CASQRGVREKLFF,TGTGCCTCTCAGCGGGGGGTTCGTGAAAAACTGTTTTTT
TRBV6-5,-,-,TRBJ2-3,CASGFGTDTQYF,TGTGCCAGCGGATTCGGCACAGATACGCAGTATTTT
TRBV29-1,once,-,TRBJ1-2,CSVGHFGDYGYTF,TGCAGCGTTGGACATTTCGGAGACTATGGCTACACCTTC
TRBV19,-,-,TRBJ1-2,CASSLRRDGSYGYTF,TGTGCCAGTAGTCTCAGACGGGACGGCAGCTATGGCTACACCTTC
TRBV3-1/TRBV3-2,-,-,TRBJ1-2,CASSHSGGAPHGYTF,TGTGCCAGCAGCCACAGCGGCGGTGCGCCCCATGGCTACACCTTC
TRBV7-9,-,TRBD1,TRBJ2-2,CASTGTGGTGELFF,TGTGCCAGTACCGGGACAGGCGGGACCGGGGAGCTGTTTTTT
TRBV2,-,TRBD1,TRBJ1-5,CASKDRRSNQPQHF,TGTGCCAGCAAGGACAGGCGAAGCAATCAGCCCCAGCATTTT